This T cell receptor (beta chain) was found in a study of shared clonotypes between healthy human individuals. Study conclusions and caveats: The naive CD4 repertoires of four donors were compared, and roughly 5% of clonotypes were shared.

Details on this clone: What it binds is not known.

With 2 bases removed from V and 1 base from J, the gap between germline ends came to 5 bases. This CDR3 has 13 residues. CDR1 and CDR2 (germline): SGHRS, YFSETQ. The protocol was immunoSEQ multiplex PCR, while the TCRdb copy is restricted to in-frame clones and leaves out a portion. The sample records hundreds of thousands of clones, approximately 95% being singletons. CD45RO-negative, CCR7-selected cells formed the naive CD8 fraction, which excluded terminally differentiated effector memory CD45RA+ cells. Sequencing was done on a sample of naive CD8+ T cells sorted from blood. This TCR was recovered from a woman aged 25 to 45 in good health. V usage is TRBV5-1 and J usage is TRBJ2-3; unclear D gene. The CDR3 nucleotides read TGCGCCAGCAGCTTTTTCGGCACAGATACGCAGTATTTT. It codes for CASSFFGTDTQYF.